This TCR beta chain was obtained from a study of blood T cell repertoires in COVID-19. Repertoires were generated with immunoSEQ multiplex PCR, while TCRdb's copy carries only in-frame clones and drops some. This sample has just over 60,000 clones, with more than 60% found just once. The CDR3 covers 16 residues. After removal of 2 bases from V and 0 bases from J, the junction contained 4 bases not matched to a gene. CDR1 is WNHNN and CDR2 is SYGVQD in the germline V gene (reference sequence). Sequencing input: peripheral blood. V gene TRBV10-1 combines with J gene TRBJ2-3; 8 bases are shared with TRBD1. The clonotype was recovered from a woman older than 75 with active or convalescent COVID-19. The CDR3 bases are TGCGCCAGCAGTGAGGACAGGGGTGGTAGCACAGATACGCAGTATTTT. It specifies CASSEDRGGSTDTQYF.